The clone carrying this T cell receptor beta chain was observed once. What it recognizes is unknown. This sample is part of a study of cytomegalovirus exposure and HLA in healthy donors. Whole-study findings and limits: TCR beta V- and J-gene trimming was later associated with a missense DCLRE1C variant. Previously analyzed data showed that most TCR beta V segments were productive at a frequency of about 87% or about 30%. Immune exposure information available was restricted to CMV serostatus.

There are 14 residues in the CDR3. V lost 0 bases to trimming and J lost 4 bases; unmatched junction nucleotides: 0. The V gene's germline CDR1 is SGHNT and CDR2 YYREEE (reference sequence). The PCR employed 60 Vbeta primers together with 13 Jbeta primers. Libraries were prepared by immunoSEQ multiplex PCR; TCRdb keeps only in-frame clonotypes and omits some of them. The sample holds roughly 98,000 clones; roughly 60% are singletons and the top ten take about 5.4%. V and J are TRBV5-4 and TRBJ1-3; 8 nucleotides agree with TRBD1. This receptor was obtained from a woman under 40 in good health and CMV-seropositive. Material for sequencing was PBMCs. Here the CDR3 reads CASSLDRGGNTIYF. CDR3 coding DNA: TGTGCCAGCAGCTTGGACAGGGGGGGAAACACCATATATTTT.